The TCR beta chain under discussion was sequenced for a study of post-analysis software for immune sequencing data. TCR beta libraries were prepared from cDNA with unique molecular identifiers. TCRdb processed the PCR reads anew with MiXCR; each CDR3 protein has one entry. The table lists a few hundred thousand distinct CDR3 sequences, roughly 30% of them singletons. Study observations and caveats: When compared against controls, multiple sclerosis patients showed significantly lower normalized Chao1 diversity. TRBV5-6, TRBV5-1 and TRBV20-1 were among 4 or 5 TRBV segments more frequent in patients than controls.

J was trimmed by 5 bases and V by 2 bases; bases with no gene match: 12. Germline assignment: CDR1 SGDLS and CDR2 YYNGEE. CDR3 length: 16 residues. Concerning this clonotype itself: Its antigen is not identified.

The V and J genes are TRBV9 and TRBJ2-5, with TRBD1 matching over 7 bases. Sequenced: blood. The TCR was taken from a girl aged 5 to 17 with multiple sclerosis. The CDR3 loop is CASSVPQAGGEETQYF. CDR3 sequence (DNA): TGTGCCAGCAGCGTTCCACAAGCAGGGGGTGAGGAGACCCAGTACTTC.